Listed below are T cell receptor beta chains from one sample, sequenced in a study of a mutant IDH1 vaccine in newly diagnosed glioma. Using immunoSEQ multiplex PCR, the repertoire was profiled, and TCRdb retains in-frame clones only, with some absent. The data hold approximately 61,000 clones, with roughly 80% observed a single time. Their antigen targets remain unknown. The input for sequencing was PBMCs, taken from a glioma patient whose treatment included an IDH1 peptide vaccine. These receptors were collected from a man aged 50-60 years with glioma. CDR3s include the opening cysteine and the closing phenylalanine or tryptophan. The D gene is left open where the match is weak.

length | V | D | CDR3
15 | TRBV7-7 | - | CASSPSEVGANVLTF
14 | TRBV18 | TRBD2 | CASSPRREGNEQFF
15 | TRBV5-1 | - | CASELTGIGTDTQYF
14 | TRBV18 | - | CASSPGTSNTEAFF
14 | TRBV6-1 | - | CASSEIRLNTEAFF
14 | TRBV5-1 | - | CASSPTSADYGYTF
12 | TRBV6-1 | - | CASGQPEGEQYF
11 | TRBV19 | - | CASSSAGAAFF
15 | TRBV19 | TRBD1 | CASSADRGLEETQYF
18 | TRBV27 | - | CASSSPDGTKGGGTEAFF
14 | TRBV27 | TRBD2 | CASRGLAGHNEQFF
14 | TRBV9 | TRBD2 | CASSVASGNYEQYF
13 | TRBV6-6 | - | CASSLRQFNEQFF
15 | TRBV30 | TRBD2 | CASLAVAGVGDEQFF
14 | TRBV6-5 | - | CASSYSRGMGGYTF
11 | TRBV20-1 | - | CSAGRGEKLFF
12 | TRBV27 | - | CASSFNTDTQYF
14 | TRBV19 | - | CASSIGGFTDTQYF
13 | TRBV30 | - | CAWSGGTNEKLFF
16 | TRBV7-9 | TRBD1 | CASSSGGGANTGELFF
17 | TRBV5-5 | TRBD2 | CASSFTLAGPVSGAQYF
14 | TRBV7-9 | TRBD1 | CASSPTQTGTEAFF
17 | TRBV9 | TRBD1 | CASSPRTGDTETGELFF
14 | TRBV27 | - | CASSRRPGDSPLHF
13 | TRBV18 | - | CASSPGLNTEAFF
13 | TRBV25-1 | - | CASRRTDTGELFF
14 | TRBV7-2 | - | CASSPQAGGVEQYF
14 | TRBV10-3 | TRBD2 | CAISPSGSSGEQYF
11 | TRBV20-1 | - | CSAERERGYTF
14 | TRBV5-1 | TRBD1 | CASSLGTGGETQYF
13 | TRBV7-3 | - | CASSFLSTDTQYF
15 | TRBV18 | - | CASSPQGVINQPQHF
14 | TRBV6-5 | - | CASSYRENADTQYF
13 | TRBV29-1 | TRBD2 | CSVGGLAGREQYF
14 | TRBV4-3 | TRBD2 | CASSLILAADTQYF
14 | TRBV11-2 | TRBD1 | CASRPGQSRNTIYF
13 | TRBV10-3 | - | CAISIQGGREQYF
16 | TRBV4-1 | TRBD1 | CASSQTLGQGSGELFF
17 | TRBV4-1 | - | CASSQEGRLVYTGELFF
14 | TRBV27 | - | CASSDYTEKETQYF
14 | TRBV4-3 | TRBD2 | CASSQGTSGETQYF
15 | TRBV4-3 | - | CASSQGDGGHTEAFF
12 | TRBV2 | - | CASSVFDQPQHF
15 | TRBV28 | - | CASSLHRQRSYEQYF
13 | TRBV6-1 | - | CASSGYSNYEQYF
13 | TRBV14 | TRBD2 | CASSRLGGDEQYF
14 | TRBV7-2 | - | CASSLEGLTAEAFF
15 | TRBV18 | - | CASSPRQQDSYEQYF
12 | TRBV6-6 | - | CASRRENTEAFF
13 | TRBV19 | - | CASRQGGLETQYF
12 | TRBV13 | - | CASSPVRKTQYF
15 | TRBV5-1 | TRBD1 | CASSLGTGGYQPQHF
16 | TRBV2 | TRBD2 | CASTQRAGGNTGELFF
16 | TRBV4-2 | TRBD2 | CASSQLAGGPDNEQFF